This TCR beta chain was profiled in a study of cytomegalovirus exposure and HLA in healthy donors. Points from the study as a whole: As immune exposure information, only CMV serostatus was available. Researchers left out some V segments, among them TRBV6-2 and TRBV6-3, as indistinguishable. The productive fraction for most TCR beta V segments was about 87% or about 30% in an earlier analysis.

On this clone: What it binds is not known.

PCR was performed using 60 Vbeta and 13 Jbeta primers. Under the authors' procedure: There were about 86 million unique TCR beta chains by a later count, and 10 million to 12 million of them were shared. TCRdb keeps only in-frame clones here, not all; method: immunoSEQ multiplex PCR. V, J and clone size are those of that table, while D and trimming were read from the DNA. The table has around 99,000 clones, 82% seen once. CDR1 SGHRS and CDR2 YFSETQ come from the germline V gene. V lost 4 bases, J lost 6 bases, and 16 bases lay in between. This CDR3 is 14 amino acids long. This TCR came from a young man in good health and CMV-seropositive. The chain combines TRBV5-1 with TRBJ1-2; TRBD1 might be the D (6 bases). The sequenced sample consisted of PBMCs. CDR3 sequence (DNA): TGCGCCAGCAGCCCGACTGGGGGACAAGATGGCTACACCTTC. The encoded protein is CASSPTGGQDGYTF.